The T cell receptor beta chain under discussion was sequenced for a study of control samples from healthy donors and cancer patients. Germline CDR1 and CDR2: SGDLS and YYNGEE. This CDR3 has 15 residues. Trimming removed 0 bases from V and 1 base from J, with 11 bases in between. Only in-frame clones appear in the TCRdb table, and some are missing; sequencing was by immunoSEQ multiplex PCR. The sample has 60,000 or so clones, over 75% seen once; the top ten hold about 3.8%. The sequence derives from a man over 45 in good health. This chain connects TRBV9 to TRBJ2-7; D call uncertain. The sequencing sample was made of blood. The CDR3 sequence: CASSVGADPSYEQYF. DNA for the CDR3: TGTGCCAGCAGCGTAGGGGCGGACCCTTCCTACGAGCAGTACTTC.